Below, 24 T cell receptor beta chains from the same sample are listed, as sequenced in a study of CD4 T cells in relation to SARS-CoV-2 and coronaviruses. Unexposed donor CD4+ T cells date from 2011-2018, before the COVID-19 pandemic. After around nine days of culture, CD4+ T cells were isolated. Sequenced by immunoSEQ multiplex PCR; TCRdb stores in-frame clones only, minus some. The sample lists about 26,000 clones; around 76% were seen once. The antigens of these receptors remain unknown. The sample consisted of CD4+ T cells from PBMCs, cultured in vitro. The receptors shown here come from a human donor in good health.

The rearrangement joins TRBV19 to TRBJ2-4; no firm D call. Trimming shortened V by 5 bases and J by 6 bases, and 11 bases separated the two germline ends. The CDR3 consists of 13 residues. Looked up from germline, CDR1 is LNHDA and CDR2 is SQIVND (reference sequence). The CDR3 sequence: CASSPTSSNIQYF. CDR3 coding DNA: TGTGCCAGTAGTCCAACATCGTCAAACATTCAGTACTTC.

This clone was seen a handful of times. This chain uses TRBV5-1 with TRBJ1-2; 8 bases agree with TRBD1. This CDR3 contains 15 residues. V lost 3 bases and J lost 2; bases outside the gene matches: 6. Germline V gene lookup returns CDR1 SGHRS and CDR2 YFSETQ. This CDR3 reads CASSSGQGSNYGYTF. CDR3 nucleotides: TGCGCCAGCAGCTCTGGACAGGGTTCCAACTATGGCTACACCTTC.

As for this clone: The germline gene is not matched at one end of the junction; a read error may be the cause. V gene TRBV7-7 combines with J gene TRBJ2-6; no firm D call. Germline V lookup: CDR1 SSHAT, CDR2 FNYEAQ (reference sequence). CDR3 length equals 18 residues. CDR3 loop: CASSPLTGEISGANVLTF. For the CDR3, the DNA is TGTGCTAGCAGCCCCTTAACTGGTGAGATCTCTGGGGCCAACGTCCTGACTTTC.

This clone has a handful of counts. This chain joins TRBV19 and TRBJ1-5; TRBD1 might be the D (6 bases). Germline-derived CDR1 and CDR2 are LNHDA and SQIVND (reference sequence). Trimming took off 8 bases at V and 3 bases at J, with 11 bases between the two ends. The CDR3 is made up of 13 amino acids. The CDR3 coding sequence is TGTGCCAGTGGACGGGACATCAATCAGCCCCAGCATTTT. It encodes CASGRDINQPQHF.

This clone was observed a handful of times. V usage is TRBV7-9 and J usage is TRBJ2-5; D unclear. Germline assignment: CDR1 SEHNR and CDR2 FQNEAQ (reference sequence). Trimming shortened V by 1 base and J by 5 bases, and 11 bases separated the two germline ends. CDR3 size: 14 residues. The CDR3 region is CASSLGGSAETQYF. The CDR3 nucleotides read TGTGCCAGCAGCTTAGGGGGATCAGCCGAGACCCAGTACTTC.

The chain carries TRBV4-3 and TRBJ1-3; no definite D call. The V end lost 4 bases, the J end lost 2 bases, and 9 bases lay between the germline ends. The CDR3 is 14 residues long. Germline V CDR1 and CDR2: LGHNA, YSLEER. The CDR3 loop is CASSPREAGNTIYF. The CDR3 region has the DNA TGCGCCAGCAGCCCCCGGGAAGCTGGAAACACCATATATTTT.

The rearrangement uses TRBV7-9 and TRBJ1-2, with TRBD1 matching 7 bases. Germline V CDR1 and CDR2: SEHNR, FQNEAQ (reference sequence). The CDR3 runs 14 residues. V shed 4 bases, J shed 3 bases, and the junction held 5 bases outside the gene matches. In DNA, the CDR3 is TGTGCCAGCAGCTCGTGGACAGGAGACTATGGCTACACCTTC. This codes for CASSSWTGDYGYTF.

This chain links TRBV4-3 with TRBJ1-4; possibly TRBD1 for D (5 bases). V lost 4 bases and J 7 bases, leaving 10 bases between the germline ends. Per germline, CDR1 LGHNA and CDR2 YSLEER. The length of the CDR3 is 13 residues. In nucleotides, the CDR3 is TGCGCCAGCAGCCTCGAGGGGCGTGAAAAACTGTTTTTT. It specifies CASSLEGREKLFF.

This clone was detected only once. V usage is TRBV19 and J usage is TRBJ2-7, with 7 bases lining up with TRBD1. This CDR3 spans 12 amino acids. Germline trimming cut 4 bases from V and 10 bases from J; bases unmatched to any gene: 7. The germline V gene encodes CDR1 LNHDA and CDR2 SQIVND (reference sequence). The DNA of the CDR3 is TGTGCCAGTAGTACCCCGACAGGGAGCCAGTACTTC. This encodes CASSTPTGSQYF.

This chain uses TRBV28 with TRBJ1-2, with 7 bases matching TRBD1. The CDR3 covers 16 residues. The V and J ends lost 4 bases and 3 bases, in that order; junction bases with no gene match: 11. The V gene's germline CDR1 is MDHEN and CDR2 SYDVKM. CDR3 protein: CASSSPSEGTDYGYTF. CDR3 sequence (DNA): TGTGCCAGCAGTTCCCCCTCCGAGGGGACAGACTATGGCTACACCTTC.

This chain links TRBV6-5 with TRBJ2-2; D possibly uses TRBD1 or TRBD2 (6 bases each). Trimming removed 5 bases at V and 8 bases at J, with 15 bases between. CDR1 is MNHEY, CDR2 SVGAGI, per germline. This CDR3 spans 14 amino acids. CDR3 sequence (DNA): TGTGCCAGCAGTCCACGGGGGCTATTGGGGGAGCTGTTTTTT. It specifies CASSPRGLLGELFF.

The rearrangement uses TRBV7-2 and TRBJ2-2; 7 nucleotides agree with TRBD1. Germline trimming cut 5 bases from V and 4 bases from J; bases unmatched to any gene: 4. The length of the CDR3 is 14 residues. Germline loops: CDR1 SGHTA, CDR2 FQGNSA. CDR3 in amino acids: CASSPTGFTGELFF. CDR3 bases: TGTGCCAGCAGCCCGACAGGGTTCACCGGGGAGCTGTTTTTT. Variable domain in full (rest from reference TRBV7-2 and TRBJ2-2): GAGVSQSPSNKVTEKGKDVELRCDPISGHTALYWYRQSLGQGLEFLIYFQGNSAPDKSGLPSDRFSAERTGGSVSTLTIQRTQQEDSAVYLCASSPTGFTGELFFGEGSRLTVL.

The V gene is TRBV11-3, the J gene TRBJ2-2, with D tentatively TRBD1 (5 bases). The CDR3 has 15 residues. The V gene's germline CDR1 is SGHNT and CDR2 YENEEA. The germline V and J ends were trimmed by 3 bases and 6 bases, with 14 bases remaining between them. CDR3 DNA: TGTGCCAGCAGCTTGAGTCAGGGAATCGCCGGGGAGCTGTTTTTT. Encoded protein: CASSLSQGIAGELFF.

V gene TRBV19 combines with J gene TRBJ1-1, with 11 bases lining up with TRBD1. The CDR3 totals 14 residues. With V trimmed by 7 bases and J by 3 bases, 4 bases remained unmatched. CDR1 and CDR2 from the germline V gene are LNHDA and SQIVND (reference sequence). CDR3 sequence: CASNPGQGDTEAFF. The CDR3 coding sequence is TGTGCCAGTAATCCGGGACAGGGGGACACTGAAGCTTTCTTT.

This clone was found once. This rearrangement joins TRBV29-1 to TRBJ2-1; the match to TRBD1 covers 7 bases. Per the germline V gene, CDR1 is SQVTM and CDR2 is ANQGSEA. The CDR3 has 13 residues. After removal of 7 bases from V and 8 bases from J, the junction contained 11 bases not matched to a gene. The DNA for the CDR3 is TGCAGCGCTGGCAGGGGGTCTATGGATGAGCAGTTCTTC. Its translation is CSAGRGSMDEQFF.

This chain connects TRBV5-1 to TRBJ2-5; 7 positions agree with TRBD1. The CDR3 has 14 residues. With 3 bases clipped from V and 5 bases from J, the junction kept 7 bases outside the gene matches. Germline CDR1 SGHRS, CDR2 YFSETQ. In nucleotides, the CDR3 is TGCGCCAGCAGCTGGGGGACAGTCGAGGAGACCCAGTACTTC. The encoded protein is CASSWGTVEETQYF.

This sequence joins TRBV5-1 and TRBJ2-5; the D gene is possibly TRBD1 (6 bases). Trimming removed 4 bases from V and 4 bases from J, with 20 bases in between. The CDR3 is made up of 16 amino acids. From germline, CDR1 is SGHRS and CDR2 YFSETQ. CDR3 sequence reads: CASSPVGGLIGETQYF. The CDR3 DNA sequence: TGCGCCAGCAGCCCTGTAGGGGGATTGATTGGAGAGACCCAGTACTTC.

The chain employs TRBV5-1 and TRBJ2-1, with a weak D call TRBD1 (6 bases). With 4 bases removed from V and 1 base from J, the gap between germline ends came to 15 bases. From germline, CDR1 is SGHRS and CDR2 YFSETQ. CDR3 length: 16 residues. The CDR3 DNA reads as TGCGCCAGCAGCGCCGATACAGGGAATTCCTACAATGAGCAGTTCTTC. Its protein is CASSADTGNSYNEQFF.

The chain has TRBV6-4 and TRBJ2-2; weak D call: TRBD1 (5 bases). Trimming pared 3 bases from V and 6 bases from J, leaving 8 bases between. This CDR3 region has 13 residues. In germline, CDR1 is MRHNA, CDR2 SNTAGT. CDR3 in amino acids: CASSEGRPGELFF. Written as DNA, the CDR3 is TGTGCCAGCAGTGAGGGGCGTCCCGGGGAGCTGTTTTTT.

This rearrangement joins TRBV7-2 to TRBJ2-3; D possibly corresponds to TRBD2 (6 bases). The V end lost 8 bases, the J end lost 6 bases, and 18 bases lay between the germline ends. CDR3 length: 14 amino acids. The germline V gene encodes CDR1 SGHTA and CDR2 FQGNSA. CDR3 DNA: TGTGCCAGCCTCTCGGGACTCTCCGGTGATACGCAGTATTTT. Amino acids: CASLSGLSGDTQYF. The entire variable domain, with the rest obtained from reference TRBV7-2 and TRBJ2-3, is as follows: GAGVSQSPSNKVTEKGKDVELRCDPISGHTALYWYRQSLGQGLEFLIYFQGNSAPDKSGLPSDRFSAERTGGSVSTLTIQRTQQEDSAVYLCASLSGLSGDTQYFGPGTRLTVL.

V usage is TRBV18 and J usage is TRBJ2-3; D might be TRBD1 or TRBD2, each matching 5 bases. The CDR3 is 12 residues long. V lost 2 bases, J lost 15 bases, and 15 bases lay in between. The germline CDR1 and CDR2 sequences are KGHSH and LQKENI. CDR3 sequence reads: CASSPIGGEGYF. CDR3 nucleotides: TGTGCCAGCTCACCAATTGGGGGAGAGGGTTATTTT.

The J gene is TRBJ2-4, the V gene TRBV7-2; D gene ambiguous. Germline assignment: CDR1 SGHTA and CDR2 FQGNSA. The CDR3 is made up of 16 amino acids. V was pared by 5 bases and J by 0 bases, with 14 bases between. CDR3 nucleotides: TGTGCCAGCAGCACCCCCATGCTGCTAGCCAAAAACATTCAGTACTTC. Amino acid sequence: CASSTPMLLAKNIQYF.

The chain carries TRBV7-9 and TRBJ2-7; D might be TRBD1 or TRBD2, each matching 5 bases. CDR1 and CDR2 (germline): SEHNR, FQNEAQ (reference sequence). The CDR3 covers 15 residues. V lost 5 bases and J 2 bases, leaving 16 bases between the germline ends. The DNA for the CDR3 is TGTGCCAGCAGCCCGAAGAGGGGCTTACCCTACGAGCAGTACTTC. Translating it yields CASSPKRGLPYEQYF.

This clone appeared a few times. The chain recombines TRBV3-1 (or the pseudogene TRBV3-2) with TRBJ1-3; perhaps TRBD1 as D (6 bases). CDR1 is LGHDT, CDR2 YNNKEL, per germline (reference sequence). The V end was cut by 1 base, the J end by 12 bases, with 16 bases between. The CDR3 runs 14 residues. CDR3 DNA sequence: TGTGCCAGCAGCCAAGGTGGGGGGCCCCCGCACATATATTTT. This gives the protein CASSQGGGPPHIYF.